This T cell receptor beta chain emerged from a study of CD8 T cells in ankylosing spondylitis. Study conclusions and caveats: Ankylosing spondylitis blood appeared to be characterized by a TCR beta motif of roughly eight highly homologous variants. Earlier reports found some motif variants in synovial fluid and blood in reactive arthritis. From matched ankylosing spondylitis synovial fluid, disease-linked clones were reportedly recovered at significantly enriched levels.

This clonotype is termed medium-sized. The antigen is undetermined. In making TCR beta libraries, quantitative 5'-RACE with molecular barcodes was used. TCRdb re-derived calls from the 5' RACE reads in MiXCR, one entry per CDR3 protein. This table holds tens of thousands of distinct CDR3 sequences, less than 4% found once. After removal of 7 bases from V and 6 bases from J, the junction contained 11 bases not matched to a gene. The germline V gene encodes CDR1 WNHNN and CDR2 SYGVQD (reference sequence). This CDR3 has 15 amino acids. The chain is built from TRBV10-1 and TRBJ1-2, with TRBD1 matching over 10 bases. The receptor comes from a male donor with ankylosing spondylitis or in good health (not recorded which). Sequencing was carried out using blood, either unsorted or a sorted T cell fraction (not recorded which). This CDR3 reads CASIDRGQGSNGYTF. As DNA, the CDR3 is TGCGCCAGCATTGACAGGGGGCAAGGGAGCAATGGCTACACCTTC.